This entry lists 24 T cell receptor beta chains sequenced from one sample in a study of PD-1 blockade in mismatch repair-deficient tumors (dated by TCRdb to between 2016 and 2019). The method was the immunoSEQ multiplex PCR assay. Imported from immuneACCESS, the table was reduced by TCRdb to in-frame sequences with V and J called. These copies leave out some clones; in studies compared against another copy, an unresolved V gene accounts for under half, and the cause of the remainder is not known. Present in this sample are approximately 100,000 clones, approximately 83% of which were seen just once. Clones ranked in the top ten supply roughly 6.3% of the sample. Sequenced here: peripheral blood, sampled less than 37 weeks after starting pembrolizumab. These receptors were collected from an adult with mismatch repair-deficient cancer.

The J gene is TRBJ2-2, the V gene TRBV7-3; D gene uncertain. Trimming shortened V by 6 bases and J by 0 bases, and 11 bases separated the two germline ends. CDR3 length equals 15 residues. Germline values: CDR1 SGHTA, CDR2 FQGTGA. The CDR3 region has the DNA TGTGCCAGCAGTCTAGGGAAGGCGAACACCGGGGAGCTGTTTTTT. Protein sequence: CASSLGKANTGELFF.

The CDR3 DNA is TGTGCCAGCAGTTACGAGGGAGAGCCAGATACGCAGTATTTT. This encodes CASSYEGEPDTQYF. The rearrangement links TRBV6-6 to TRBJ2-3; a possible D gene is TRBD2 (5 bases). This CDR3 contains 14 residues. Deletions cut 2 bases from V and 4 bases from J, with 10 bases between. Germline V CDR1 and CDR2: MNHNY, SVGAGI (reference sequence).

J is TRBJ2-3 and V is TRBV6-5; 8 bases fit TRBD2. The CDR3 spans 15 residues. Trimming took 5 bases from V and 2 from J; bases not matched to a gene: 6. The V gene's germline CDR1 is MNHEY and CDR2 SVGAGI. In DNA, the CDR3 is TGTGCCAGCAGTAGCGGGAGAGCTAACACAGATACGCAGTATTTT. This gives the protein CASSSGRANTDTQYF.

This clone was seen just once. The J gene is TRBJ2-7, the V gene TRBV11-2; TRBD2 matches at 8 bases. The CDR3 is 16 residues long. V dropped 2 bases and J dropped 0; count of bases not matched to a gene: 6. The germline gives CDR1 SGHAT, CDR2 FQNNGV. The CDR3 reads CASSLWLAGLSYEQYF. CDR3 DNA sequence: TGTGCCAGCAGCTTATGGCTAGCGGGCCTCTCCTACGAGCAGTACTTC.

The gene calls are TRBV27 and TRBJ2-3, with 8 positions matching TRBD1. The CDR3 extends over 16 amino acids. J gave up 4 bases and V 7 bases, and 13 bases lay outside the gene matches. Per germline, CDR1 MNHEY and CDR2 SMNVEV (reference sequence). DNA for the CDR3: TGTGCCAGCACCTGGAGCACTGGACAGGGATCAGATACGCAGTATTTT. Encoded protein: CASTWSTGQGSDTQYF.

V and J are TRBV7-5 and TRBJ2-1; TRBD2 is the table's D call and was not checked against the DNA. TRBV7-5 is a known pseudogene. The CDR3 runs to 16 residues. The CDR3 DNA is TGTGCCAGAAGCTTAGTAGCGGGAGTCTTCCCCAATGAGCAGTTCTTC. Protein: CARSLVAGVFPNEQFF.

The chain has TRBV6-5 and TRBJ2-5; no clear D. Trimming stripped 6 bases from V and 1 base from J, with 15 bases between. This CDR3 comprises 15 residues. Germline assignment: CDR1 MNHEY and CDR2 SVGAGI. The DNA for the CDR3 is TGTGCCAGCAGGTCTACCGCAATGGTCCAAGAGACCCAGTACTTC. It encodes CASRSTAMVQETQYF.

The gene calls are TRBV10-3 and TRBJ2-2, with D possibly being TRBD2 (6 bases). The CDR3 is made up of 14 amino acids. Trimming took off 11 bases at V and 0 bases at J, with 13 bases between the two ends. CDR1 ENHRY and CDR2 SYGVKD come from the germline V gene. The CDR3 DNA is TGTGCCGCAAGTCGACTAGCGAACACCGGGGAGCTGTTTTTT. Translation gives CAASRLANTGELFF.

The J gene is TRBJ1-1, the V gene TRBV7-3; D not resolved. The CDR3 length is 14 residues. In germline, CDR1 is SGHTA, CDR2 FQGTGA. Trimming stripped 0 bases from V and 1 base from J, with 6 bases between. CDR3 in DNA: TGTGCCAGCAGCTTAACTCCGGGGAACACTGAAGCTTTCTTT. This sequence encodes CASSLTPGNTEAFF.

Note on this clone: A read error is possible here, since a much larger clone lies one base away. The chain employs TRBV4-1 and TRBJ2-7; D uncertain. The V end was cut by 4 bases, the J end by 2 bases, with 9 bases between. The CDR3 runs to 13 residues. Germline V gives CDR1 MGHRA, CDR2 YSYEKL. DNA for the CDR3: TGCGCCAGCAGCCGGGCCGTGACCTACGAGCAGTACTTC. Translated: CASSRAVTYEQYF.

This chain joins TRBV7-6 and TRBJ2-3; D might be TRBD1 (5 bases). The CDR3 has 15 amino acids. Trimming cost V 3 bases and J 3 bases, with 13 bases left between them. Per the germline V gene, CDR1 is SGHVS and CDR2 is FNYEAQ. The CDR3 is CASSFGHTMTDTQYF. The CDR3 nucleotides are TGTGCCAGCAGCTTCGGACACACAATGACAGATACGCAGTATTTT. The full variable domain, with the rest looked up from reference TRBV7-6 and TRBJ2-3, is GAGVSQSPRYKVTKRGQDVALRCDPISGHVSLYWYRQALGQGPEFLTYFNYEAQQDKSGLPNDRFSAERPEGSISTLTIQRTEQRDSAMYRCASSFGHTMTDTQYFGPGTRLTVL.

The chain links TRBV6-5 to TRBJ1-5; D may be TRBD1 (5 bases). This CDR3 spans 12 amino acids. Germline lookup yields CDR1 MNHEY and CDR2 SVGAGI. V was cut by 6 bases and J by 6 bases, with 9 bases left in between. The CDR3 nucleotides are TGTGCCAGCAGGTCAGGGCGTCAGCCCCAGCATTTT. It translates to CASRSGRQPQHF.

This rearrangement joins TRBV5-1 to TRBJ1-1; 9 nucleotides agree with TRBD1. V dropped 0 bases and J dropped 5; count of bases not matched to a gene: 5. The CDR3 loop spans 15 amino acids. Germline V gene sequence: CDR1 SGHRS, CDR2 YFSETQ. CDR3 DNA: TGCGCCAGCAGCTTGGACAGGGGGCGAGGAACTGAAGCTTTCTTT. This codes for CASSLDRGRGTEAFF.

J is TRBJ2-7 and V is TRBV6-6, with D possibly matching TRBD2 (5 bases). Deletions cut 0 bases from V and 9 bases from J, with 18 bases between. This CDR3 has 15 residues. Germline assignment: CDR1 MNHNY and CDR2 SVGAGI (reference sequence). The CDR3 DNA follows: TGTGCCAGCAGTTACTCGATGGGAGTACCAACGACGCAGTACTTC. Translating gives CASSYSMGVPTTQYF.

The chain links TRBV4-1 to TRBJ2-7; D call uncertain. Trimming pared 3 bases from V and 6 bases from J, leaving 12 bases between. The length of the CDR3 is 13 residues. Germline V gives CDR1 MGHRA, CDR2 YSYEKL. In DNA, the CDR3 is TGCGCCAGCAGCCATTCTTTAGGAGCCGAGCAGTACTTC. Residues: CASSHSLGAEQYF.

This clone has only one observation. V and J are TRBV13 and TRBJ1-2; D is perhaps TRBD1 (5 bases). The germline V gene has CDR1 PRHDT and CDR2 FYEKMQ (reference sequence). The CDR3 sequence is 17 residues long. With 3 bases removed from V and 6 bases from J, the gap between germline ends came to 23 bases. Written as DNA, the CDR3 is TGTGCCAGCAGCTTCACCCCGATGGGGCAGCTGGAGAATGGCTACACCTTC. Encoded protein: CASSFTPMGQLENGYTF.

The chain couples TRBV11-2 to TRBJ2-1; 9 bases align to TRBD2. The ends lost 3 bases at V and 0 bases at J; junction bases unmatched: 6. CDR3 size: 17 residues. Germline CDR1 reads SGHAT; CDR2 reads FQNNGV. The CDR3 bases are TGTGCCAGCAGCTTCGGTACTAGCGGGCTCTCCTACAATGAGCAGTTCTTC. This encodes CASSFGTSGLSYNEQFF.

This clone was counted only a few times. The chain has TRBV6-5 and TRBJ1-1; D unresolved. The germline V gene has CDR1 MNHEY and CDR2 SVGAGI. CDR3 length: 13 amino acids. The V and J ends lost 2 bases and 6 bases respectively, with 10 bases between them. CDR3 sequence (DNA): TGTGCCAGCAGTTACCAACACGCCGCTGAAGCTTTCTTT. Translation: CASSYQHAAEAFF.

The V gene is TRBV6-1, the J gene TRBJ2-2; 9 bases are shared with TRBD1. CDR1 MNHNS and CDR2 SASEGT come from the germline V gene. The V gene end was trimmed by 2 bases and the J gene end by 2 bases; junction bases not matched to a gene: 3. The CDR3 sequence is 16 residues long. The DNA of the CDR3 is TGTGCCAGCAGTGAACTGACAGGGGGAAACACCGGGGAGCTGTTTTTT. Amino acids: CASSELTGGNTGELFF.

This clone was detected only a few times. The genes are TRBV6-1 and TRBJ2-7; no clear D. CDR3 size: 14 residues. Germline assignment: CDR1 MNHNS and CDR2 SASEGT. Trimming took off 1 base at V and 2 bases at J, with 9 bases between the two ends. CDR3 loop: CASSEVGPTYEQYF. The CDR3 nucleotides are TGTGCCAGCAGTGAAGTAGGGCCGACCTACGAGCAGTACTTC.

The gene calls are TRBV2 and TRBJ2-7; 7 bases are a match to TRBD2. Trimming removed 3 bases from V and 6 bases from J; junction bases left unmatched: 5. Germline CDR1 is SNHLY and CDR2 is FYNNEI. The CDR3 totals 13 residues. The CDR3 spells CASSDREGFEQYF. Here the CDR3 DNA reads TGTGCCAGCAGTGATAGGGAGGGTTTCGAGCAGTACTTC.

The chain couples TRBV4-1 to TRBJ1-2, with D hard to call. The germline V gene has CDR1 MGHRA and CDR2 YSYEKL. The CDR3 totals 12 residues. The ends were cut back, 4 bases at V and 4 bases at J, with 7 bases in the middle. The CDR3 protein is CASSPGVYGYTF. In nucleotides, the CDR3 is TGCGCCAGCAGCCCTGGAGTCTATGGCTACACCTTC.

The gene calls are TRBV5-1 and TRBJ2-5; unclear D gene. CDR3 length: 14 amino acids. Germline values: CDR1 SGHRS, CDR2 YFSETQ. V was shortened by 0 bases and J by 2 bases, with 8 bases between the two germline ends. As DNA, the CDR3 is TGCGCCAGCAGCTTGGGCCAGCTACAAGAGACCCAGTACTTC. It is translated as CASSLGQLQETQYF.

In DNA, the CDR3 is TGTGCCAGCAGTTACTCCAGGCTCTACGAGCAGTACTTC. This translates into CASSYSRLYEQYF. This rearrangement joins TRBV6-5 to TRBJ2-7; D unresolved. This CDR3 contains 13 residues. V lost 0 bases, J lost 3 bases, and 6 bases lay in between. Germline-derived CDR1 and CDR2 are MNHEY and SVGAGI.